This T cell receptor (beta chain) was documented in a study of lymphopenia after photon versus proton radiotherapy. Only in-frame clones appear in the TCRdb table, and some are missing; sequencing was by immunoSEQ multiplex PCR. Altogether tens of thousands of clones are present, 80% to 90% being singletons, with the ten largest covering less than 30%. On this clone: As yet, its antigen is unknown.

Study outcomes and limitations: Under photons, naive T cells and diversity fell while effector/memory populations rose. Larger post-nadir TCR diversity loss correlated inversely with survival in deceased patients.

V was trimmed by 5 bases and J by 8 bases, leaving 9 bases between them. The CDR3 sequence is 11 residues long. Germline V lookup: CDR1 SGHAT, CDR2 FQNNGV. This sequence originates from a man between 50 and 59 years old with gastric cancer. The sequencing used peripheral blood, collected from a patient treated with photon-based radiotherapy. V gene TRBV11-2 combines with J gene TRBJ1-2; D uncertain. CDR3 sequence reads: CASSLQRGYTF. For the CDR3, the DNA is TGTGCCAGCAGCCTACAGCGGGGCTACACCTTC.